This passage covers 26 T cell receptor beta chains from one sample sequenced in a study of OX40 agonist ivuxolimab in advanced cancers. To prepare the library, the immunoSEQ multiplex PCR assay was applied. TCRdb carries this immuneACCESS record with in-frame sequences only. Its versions omit some clonotypes, under half of them owing to an unresolved V gene in the studies checked, with the rest unexplained. A total of 65,000 to 90,000 clones appear in this sample, approximately 85% of them only once. Jointly, the top ten make up roughly 0.61% of the sample. Sequences were derived from CD4+ or CD8+ T cells sorted from blood, sampled in a trial of the OX40 agonist ivuxolimab. The receptors were sampled from an adult with an advanced solid tumor such as melanoma, head and neck, liver or kidney cancer.

This rearrangement joins TRBV7-2 to TRBJ2-3, with TRBD2 identical over 10 bases. Germline CDR1 SGHTA, CDR2 FQGNSA. The CDR3 length is 15 residues. The V segment lost 5 bases and the J segment 2 bases; nucleotides outside the gene matches: 4. CDR3 in amino acids: CASSELAGNTDTQYF. In DNA, the CDR3 is TGTGCCAGCAGCGAACTAGCGGGGAACACAGATACGCAGTATTTT.

The chain is built from TRBV2 and TRBJ2-2; D is uncertain. This CDR3 is 15 amino acids long. The germline V gene has CDR1 SNHLY and CDR2 FYNNEI. The V end was cut by 2 bases, the J end by 2 bases, with 9 bases between. CDR3 DNA: TGTGCCAGCAGTGAATCCCCAGGAAACACCGGGGAGCTGTTTTTT. Translating it yields CASSESPGNTGELFF.

This rearrangement joins TRBV6-5 to TRBJ1-3; D remains ambiguous. This CDR3 comprises 14 residues. V was shortened by 2 bases and J by 0 bases, with 5 bases between the two germline ends. The germline CDR1 and CDR2 sequences are MNHEY and SVGAGI. The CDR3 DNA reads TGTGCCAGCAGTTACGGTGTCTCTGGAAACACCATATATTTT. Its translation is CASSYGVSGNTIYF.

The chain joins TRBV11-3 to TRBJ2-3; 9 nucleotides line up with TRBD1. CDR1 is SGHNT and CDR2 is YENEEA in the germline V gene. This CDR3 comprises 14 residues. V lost 4 bases, J lost 3 bases, and 2 bases stayed unmatched. CDR3 loop: CASSSGQGTDTQYF. The CDR3 nucleotides read TGTGCCAGCAGCTCCGGACAGGGGACAGATACGCAGTATTTT.

The chain couples TRBV7-2 to TRBJ2-3; 8 nucleotides line up with TRBD1. Germline V gene lookup returns CDR1 SGHTA and CDR2 FQGNSA. The trim removed 5 bases at V and 1 base at J, leaving 8 bases unmatched. CDR3 length equals 16 residues. The CDR3 reads CASSAQGVRGTDTQYF. The CDR3, as DNA: TGTGCCAGCAGCGCACAGGGGGTGAGGGGCACAGATACGCAGTATTTT. Based on the CDR3 plus reference TRBV7-2 and TRBJ2-3, the full variable domain is GAGVSQSPSNKVTEKGKDVELRCDPISGHTALYWYRQSLGQGLEFLIYFQGNSAPDKSGLPSDRFSAERTGGSVSTLTIQRTQQEDSAVYLCASSAQGVRGTDTQYFGPGTRLTVL.

This clone was seen a handful of times. The CDR3 DNA reads as TGTGCCAGCAGCTTACTAACCGGGACAGGGGGGCATACGCAGTATTTT. Its translation is CASSLLTGTGGHTQYF. The chain couples TRBV7-3 to TRBJ2-3; 11 bases fit TRBD1. V shed 2 bases and J 7 bases; nucleotides not matched to a gene: 8. The CDR3 covers 16 residues. Germline V gene data show CDR1 as SGHTA and CDR2 as FQGTGA.

The rearrangement joins TRBV6-1 to TRBJ2-1; the D gene is possibly TRBD2 (7 bases). The ends were cut back, 11 bases at V and 6 bases at J, with 23 bases in the middle. CDR1 is MNHNS and CDR2 is SASEGT in the germline V gene. This CDR3 is 15 amino acids long. The DNA for the CDR3 is TGTGCCTCCTCGGGGGGCCTGAGCGAGGCCAATGAGCAGTTCTTC. This gives the protein CASSGGLSEANEQFF.

V usage is TRBV6-6 and J usage is TRBJ2-1, with 9 positions matching TRBD1. V lost 7 bases, J lost 7 bases, and 5 bases stayed unmatched. Germline-derived CDR1 and CDR2 are MNHNY and SVGAGI (reference sequence). This CDR3 is 13 amino acids long. Here the CDR3 DNA reads TGTGCCAGCACGGACAGGGGACGGAATGAGCAGTTCTTC. It codes for CASTDRGRNEQFF.

V usage is TRBV19 and J usage is TRBJ1-1; D remains ambiguous. This CDR3 has 14 residues. Deletions cut 0 bases from V and 1 base from J, with 6 bases between. In germline, CDR1 is LNHDA, CDR2 SQIVND (reference sequence). Written as DNA, the CDR3 is TGTGCCAGTAGTATAGATCGGCAGAACACTGAAGCTTTCTTT. Translation gives CASSIDRQNTEAFF.

The gene calls are TRBV21-1 and TRBJ1-1; the D call in the table, TRBD1, was not verified against the DNA. TRBV21-1 counts as a pseudogene. The CDR3 contains 14 residues. The CDR3 protein is CASRRDRESPIAFF. The CDR3 region has the DNA TGTGCCAGCCGCCGGGACAGGGAATCACCGATAGCTTTCTTT.

The chain combines TRBV30 with TRBJ2-1; 7 bases are shared with TRBD1. V shed 2 bases and J 6 bases; nucleotides not matched to a gene: 10. The germline CDR1 and CDR2 sequences are GTSNPN and SVGIG (reference sequence). CDR3 length: 15 amino acids. CDR3 coding DNA: TGTGCCTGGAGTTTACCCGGGACAGCCTTCAATGAGCAGTTCTTC. Protein: CAWSLPGTAFNEQFF. Full variable domain (outside the CDR3, taken from reference TRBV30 and TRBJ2-1): SQTIHQWPATLVQPVGSPLSLECTVEGTSNPNLYWYRQAAGRGLQLLFYSVGIGQISSEVPQNLSASRPQDRQFILSSKKLLLSDSGFYLCAWSLPGTAFNEQFFGPGTRLTVL.

The chain is built from TRBV5-1 and TRBJ2-3; D may correspond to TRBD1 or TRBD2 (5 bases each). The CDR3 loop spans 14 amino acids. V lost 3 bases and J lost 4, with 12 bases in between. Germline values: CDR1 SGHRS, CDR2 YFSETQ. The CDR3 nucleotides read TGCGCCAGCAGCTCACCCCAGGGAGCAGATACGCAGTATTTT. Protein sequence: CASSSPQGADTQYF.

The chain employs TRBV7-4 and TRBJ1-3, with D unresolved. The V gene's germline CDR1 is SGHVT and CDR2 SQSDAQ. Trimming left V 7 bases short and J 10 bases short, with 11 bases between. The CDR3 is made up of 11 amino acids. CDR3 bases: TGTGCCAGCACCACGGTGGGGACCATATATTTT. This encodes CASTTVGTIYF.

The V call is TRBV6-1, the J call TRBJ1-4; D is unclear. CDR3 size: 17 residues. Germline CDR1 MNHNS, CDR2 SASEGT. Trimming removed 2 bases from V and 0 bases from J, with 13 bases in between. The CDR3 spells CASSESERQATNEKLFF. CDR3 DNA: TGTGCCAGCAGTGAATCTGAAAGACAAGCAACTAATGAAAAACTGTTTTTT.

As for this clone: One end of the junction does not line up with germline, which may come from a read error. The sample holds other DNA sequences that translate to the same CDR3. The chain links TRBV6-1 to TRBJ2-2, with D maybe TRBD2 (7 bases). Germline V gene data show CDR1 as MNHNS and CDR2 as SASEGT. The CDR3 has 15 residues. The CDR3 loop reads CASSEIGGATGELFF. CDR3 sequence (DNA): TGTGCCAGCAGTGAGATAGGGGGGGCCACCGGGGAGCTGTTTTTC.

The chain is built from TRBV7-8 and TRBJ2-7, with TRBD2 identical over 7 bases. Per the germline V gene, CDR1 is SGHVS and CDR2 is FQNEAQ. This CDR3 has 16 amino acids. J lost 7 bases, V lost 4 bases, and 16 bases had no gene match. CDR3 nucleotide sequence: TGTGCCAGCAGCTCGGGGGGACTACCCCTTTTGACGGAGCAGTACTTC. Amino acids: CASSSGGLPLLTEQYF.

This chain connects TRBV19 to TRBJ1-1; perhaps TRBD1 as D (5 bases). CDR3 length: 13 amino acids. V lost 11 bases, J lost 5 bases, and 18 bases lay in between. CDR1 and CDR2 (germline): LNHDA, SQIVND (reference sequence). The DNA for the CDR3 is TGTGCCGTCCACCGGGGGGGAGGAACTGAAGCTTTCTTT. Protein sequence: CAVHRGGGTEAFF.

The chain joins TRBV5-1 to TRBJ2-5, with 8 positions matching TRBD2. From germline, CDR1 is SGHRS and CDR2 YFSETQ. The CDR3 is 14 amino acids. With V trimmed by 4 bases and J by 5 bases, 7 bases remained unmatched. The CDR3 loop is CASSRDGGAETQYF. The CDR3 region has the DNA TGCGCCAGCAGCCGGGACGGGGGGGCGGAGACCCAGTACTTC.

The rearrangement uses TRBV6-5 and TRBJ1-4; possible D gene TRBD1, 5 bases. CDR3 size: 15 residues. V shed 0 bases and J shed 5 bases, with 10 bases lying between them. Germline CDR1 reads MNHEY; CDR2 reads SVGAGI. The CDR3 loop reads CASSYSNRGNEKLFF. DNA of the CDR3: TGTGCCAGCAGTTACTCGAATAGGGGAAATGAAAAACTGTTTTTT.

V is TRBV19 and J is TRBJ1-3; no definite D call. The CDR3 is 14 amino acids. In germline, CDR1 is LNHDA, CDR2 SQIVND (reference sequence). The V end lost 8 bases, the J end lost 0 bases, and 11 bases lay between the germline ends. The CDR3 reads CASWQAGSGNTIYF. CDR3 sequence (DNA): TGTGCCAGTTGGCAGGCCGGCTCTGGAAACACCATATATTTT.

The chain carries TRBV7-6 and TRBJ2-3; 9 bases fit TRBD2. J lost 6 bases, V lost 5 bases, and 9 bases had no gene match. Germline V CDR1 and CDR2: SGHVS, FNYEAQ. The CDR3 sequence is 15 residues long. DNA for the CDR3: TGTGCCAGCAGCACCGGACTAGCGCGGACGGATACGCAGTATTTT. Translation: CASSTGLARTDTQYF.

V and J are TRBV4-3 and TRBJ2-3; TRBD2 matches at 8 bases. From germline, CDR1 is LGHNA and CDR2 YSLEER. V was pared by 0 bases and J by 6 bases, with 8 bases of the junction left unmatched. CDR3 length: 16 residues. CDR3 DNA sequence: TGCGCCAGCAGCCAAGATGCAGCGGGGGCGCGTGATACGCAGTATTTT. It codes for CASSQDAAGARDTQYF.

J is TRBJ2-4 and V is TRBV10-3; D may be TRBD1 (6 bases). The CDR3 runs 14 residues. Germline V gives CDR1 ENHRY, CDR2 SYGVKD. Trimming pared 5 bases from V and 1 base from J, leaving 9 bases between. The CDR3 sequence: CAISTGNAKNIQYF. CDR3 nucleotide sequence: TGTGCCATCAGTACAGGGAATGCCAAAAACATTCAGTACTTC.

The CDR3 region has the DNA TGTGCCAGCAGCTCCCGTGGGGGGGCACTGAACACTGAAGCTTTCTTT. Its protein is CASSSRGGALNTEAFF. The V and J genes are TRBV7-6 and TRBJ1-1, with D possibly TRBD1 on 6 matching bases. CDR3 length: 16 amino acids. The V gene's germline CDR1 is SGHVS and CDR2 FNYEAQ. The V end lost 4 bases, the J end lost 0 bases, and 15 bases lay between the germline ends. The full variable domain, in which reference TRBV7-6 and TRBJ1-1 provide the parts outside the CDR3, is GAGVSQSPRYKVTKRGQDVALRCDPISGHVSLYWYRQALGQGPEFLTYFNYEAQQDKSGLPNDRFSAERPEGSISTLTIQRTEQRDSAMYRCASSSRGGALNTEAFFGQGTRLTVV.

This clone appeared a few times. J is TRBJ2-5 and V is TRBV7-9; D remains ambiguous. From germline, CDR1 is SEHNR and CDR2 FQNEAQ (reference sequence). The CDR3 consists of 13 residues. The germline V and J ends were trimmed by 1 base and 0 bases, with 3 bases remaining between them. CDR3: CASSLGDQETQYF. The CDR3 DNA is TGTGCCAGCAGCTTAGGGGACCAAGAGACCCAGTACTTC.

This clone was observed a few times. The V and J genes are TRBV7-8 and TRBJ2-7; D unclear. CDR1 SGHVS and CDR2 FQNEAQ come from the germline V gene. With 6 bases removed from V and 0 bases from J, the gap between germline ends came to 18 bases. This CDR3 is built from 16 residues. The chain's CDR3 is CASSPFGGSTSYEQYF. The CDR3 DNA follows: TGTGCCAGCAGTCCTTTTGGTGGGTCCACCTCCTACGAGCAGTACTTC.